These T cell receptor beta chains were read from a single sample in a study of beta chain features in type 1 diabetes. Assay used: immunoSEQ multiplex PCR; TCRdb lists only in-frame clones, some missing. The sample has nearly 350,000 clones, less than 10% seen once. The sequenced material came from central memory CD4+ T cells from blood. Source of these receptors: a woman aged 18 to 35 in good health. Both conserved end residues are part of each CDR3. The D gene is left open where the match is weak. Expanded clones are given a class, and other clones once, few, many or no size at all.

j_gene: TRBJ1-3; v_gene: TRBV19; d_gene: -; abundance: many; CDR3aa: CASRRSGNTIYF; CDR3nt: TGTGCCAGTAGGAGGTCTGGAAACACCATATATTTT
j_gene: TRBJ2-3; v_gene: TRBV7-8; d_gene: -; abundance: -; CDR3aa: CASSLLSRRAYSTDTQYF; CDR3nt: TGTGCCAGCAGCTTACTAAGCAGGCGGGCGTATAGCACAGATACGCAGTATTTT
j_gene: TRBJ2-5; v_gene: TRBV18; d_gene: -; abundance: few; CDR3aa: CASSGTRQETQYF; CDR3nt: TGTGCCAGCTCCGGGACTCGTCAAGAGACCCAGTACTTC
j_gene: TRBJ1-2; v_gene: TRBV27; d_gene: TRBD1; abundance: few; CDR3aa: CAGSDRGQFGYTF; CDR3nt: TGTGCCGGCTCCGACAGGGGGCAGTTTGGCTACACCTTC
j_gene: TRBJ2-5; v_gene: TRBV20-1; d_gene: -; abundance: few; CDR3aa: CSANMRETQYF; CDR3nt: TGCAGTGCTAATATGAGGGAGACCCAGTACTTC
j_gene: TRBJ2-5; v_gene: TRBV18; d_gene: -; abundance: -; CDR3aa: CASSPQETQYF; CDR3nt: TGTGCCAGCTCACCTCAGGAGACCCAGTACTTC
j_gene: TRBJ2-3; v_gene: TRBV2; d_gene: -; abundance: few; CDR3aa: CASNAPRGTDTQYF; CDR3nt: TGTGCCAGCAATGCCCCGCGAGGTACAGATACGCAGTATTTT
j_gene: TRBJ1-1; v_gene: TRBV19; d_gene: -; abundance: many; CDR3aa: CASSLDHGLNTEAFF; CDR3nt: TGTGCCAGTAGCTTAGACCACGGATTGAACACTGAAGCTTTCTTT
j_gene: TRBJ2-7; v_gene: TRBV9; d_gene: TRBD2; abundance: few; CDR3aa: CASSVASGTYEQYF; CDR3nt: TGTGCCAGCAGCGTGGCTAGCGGGACCTACGAGCAGTACTTC
j_gene: TRBJ2-7; v_gene: TRBV2; d_gene: TRBD1; abundance: many; CDR3aa: CASNTGGPYEQYF; CDR3nt: TGTGCCAGCAACACAGGGGGCCCCTACGAGCAGTACTTC
j_gene: TRBJ2-1; v_gene: TRBV5-4; d_gene: -; abundance: many; CDR3aa: CASSSPRSNEQFF; CDR3nt: TGTGCCAGCAGCTCGCCACGATCCAATGAGCAGTTCTTC
j_gene: TRBJ2-4; v_gene: TRBV5-4; d_gene: -; abundance: many; CDR3aa: CASSLAGRENIQYF; CDR3nt: TGTGCCAGCAGCTTGGCCGGGCGGGAAAACATTCAGTACTTC
j_gene: TRBJ2-5; v_gene: TRBV11-2; d_gene: -; abundance: few; CDR3aa: CASSLGAQETQYF; CDR3nt: TGTGCCAGCAGCTTAGGAGCCCAAGAGACCCAGTACTTC
j_gene: TRBJ2-2; v_gene: TRBV4-2; d_gene: -; abundance: -; CDR3aa: CASSRPTGDGELFF; CDR3nt: TGTGCCAGCAGCCGCCCGACAGGAGACGGGGAGCTGTTTTTT
j_gene: TRBJ2-7; v_gene: TRBV5-1; d_gene: -; abundance: -; CDR3aa: CASSRDEYEQYF; CDR3nt: TGCGCCAGCAGCAGGGACGAGTACGAGCAGTACTTC
j_gene: TRBJ1-2; v_gene: TRBV28; d_gene: -; abundance: many; CDR3aa: CASSRQKNYGYTF; CDR3nt: TGTGCCAGCAGTCGACAGAAGAACTATGGCTACACCTTC
j_gene: TRBJ2-5; v_gene: TRBV7-3; d_gene: TRBD1; abundance: -; CDR3aa: CASSPTGLETQYF; CDR3nt: TGTGCCAGCAGCCCGACAGGGCTGGAGACCCAGTACTTC
j_gene: TRBJ2-7; v_gene: TRBV7-6; d_gene: -; abundance: many; CDR3aa: CASSLGLGYEQYF; CDR3nt: TGTGCCAGCAGCTTAGGGTTGGGTTACGAGCAGTACTTC
j_gene: TRBJ2-1; v_gene: TRBV7-3; d_gene: TRBD2; abundance: few; CDR3aa: CASSLTTRPSGRARSTEQFF; CDR3nt: TGTGCCAGCAGCTTAACGACTCGACCTAGCGGGAGGGCCAGGTCTACTGAGCAGTTCTTC
j_gene: TRBJ2-7; v_gene: TRBV28; d_gene: TRBD2; abundance: -; CDR3aa: CASRSSGNSYEQYF; CDR3nt: TGTGCCAGCAGATCTAGCGGGAACTCCTACGAGCAGTACTTC